This T cell receptor (beta chain) was identified during a study of neoadjuvant anti-PD-1 for oral cavity cancer. The germline V and J ends were trimmed by 6 bases and 12 bases, with 15 bases remaining between them. This CDR3 is built from 11 residues. The germline CDR1 and CDR2 sequences are DFQATT and SNEGSKA (reference sequence). Only in-frame clones appear in the TCRdb table, and some are missing; sequencing was by immunoSEQ multiplex PCR. The profile shows some 71,000 clones, around 80% of them singletons. The sequencing used PBMCs, collected before nivolumab (anti-PD-1) treatment. The receptor's source is a person aged 40 to 85 with oral cavity squamous cell carcinoma. This chain joins TRBV20-1 and TRBJ2-1; maybe TRBD1 (6 bases). The CDR3 DNA follows: TGCAGTGCCAGAACAGGGTCGGGGCAGTTCTTC. Protein: CSARTGSGQFF.